Listed below are T cell receptor beta chains from one sample, sequenced in a study of blood T cell repertoires in COVID-19. TCRdb keeps only in-frame clones here, not all; method: immunoSEQ multiplex PCR. The data hold more than 95,000 clones, with about 85% observed a single time. The specimen was peripheral blood. The receptors here all came from a man aged 80 or over with active or convalescent COVID-19. The CDR3 runs from the conserved cysteine through the conserved F or W. Fields, in order: V gene, clone size, J gene, D gene, CDR3 DNA, CDR3 protein. The D gene is left open where the match is weak. Expanded clones get a size class; other rows say once, few or many, or leave the size out.

v_gene: TRBV15; abundance: -; j_gene: TRBJ2-1; d_gene: TRBD2; CDR3nt: TGTGCCACCAGCAGAACAACCGGGACTAGCGAATACAATGAGCAGTTCTTC; CDR3aa: CATSRTTGTSEYNEQFF
v_gene: TRBV15; abundance: -; j_gene: TRBJ1-4; d_gene: -; CDR3nt: TGTGCCACCAGCGGAGGAGGGGAAAAACTGTTTTTT; CDR3aa: CATSGGGEKLFF
v_gene: TRBV28; abundance: -; j_gene: TRBJ2-7; d_gene: TRBD1; CDR3nt: TGTGCCAGCAGTGCCCGACAGGGGGGCGAGCAGTACTTC; CDR3aa: CASSARQGGEQYF
v_gene: TRBV12-3/TRBV12-4; abundance: -; j_gene: TRBJ1-5; d_gene: -; CDR3nt: TGTGCCAGCAGTTTATCGAGGAGTCAGCCCCAGCATTTT; CDR3aa: CASSLSRSQPQHF
v_gene: TRBV30; abundance: -; j_gene: TRBJ1-2; d_gene: -; CDR3nt: TGTGCCTGGAGTCGTTCAGGCGACTATGGCTACACCTTC; CDR3aa: CAWSRSGDYGYTF
v_gene: TRBV10-3; abundance: -; j_gene: TRBJ2-7; d_gene: TRBD1; CDR3nt: TGTGCCATCAGTGAGTCGAAGGGACAGGGCCCCGAGCAGTACTTC; CDR3aa: CAISESKGQGPEQYF
v_gene: TRBV5-1; abundance: -; j_gene: TRBJ1-6; d_gene: TRBD1; CDR3nt: TGCGCCAGCAGCTTTGGACAGGGGAACTCCTATAATTCACCCCTCCACTTT; CDR3aa: CASSFGQGNSYNSPLHF
v_gene: TRBV6-2/TRBV6-3; abundance: -; j_gene: TRBJ1-2; d_gene: -; CDR3nt: TGTGCCAGCAGTTACTCGGGGGCCTATGGCTACACCTTC; CDR3aa: CASSYSGAYGYTF
v_gene: TRBV5-1; abundance: -; j_gene: TRBJ2-7; d_gene: TRBD2; CDR3nt: TGCGCCAGCAGCTTGGGAAGCGGGAGGGTGAACGAGCAGTACTTC; CDR3aa: CASSLGSGRVNEQYF
v_gene: TRBV10-3; abundance: -; j_gene: TRBJ1-6; d_gene: TRBD1; CDR3nt: TGTGCCATCAGACCAGGACAGGGTGAAAATCAGGCCTATAATTCACCCCTCCACTTT; CDR3aa: CAIRPGQGENQAYNSPLHF
v_gene: TRBV7-8; abundance: -; j_gene: TRBJ1-1; d_gene: TRBD1; CDR3nt: TGTGCCAGCAGCCCAGACAGGGCCGAAAACACTGAAGCTTTCTTT; CDR3aa: CASSPDRAENTEAFF
v_gene: TRBV13; abundance: -; j_gene: TRBJ1-5; d_gene: -; CDR3nt: TGTGCCAGCAGCTATGCGCGGGGTGAGCCCCAGCATTTT; CDR3aa: CASSYARGEPQHF
v_gene: TRBV29-1; abundance: -; j_gene: TRBJ2-3; d_gene: -; CDR3nt: TGCAGCGTTGTGGATCCGGGGAAAACAGATACGCAGTATTTT; CDR3aa: CSVVDPGKTDTQYF
v_gene: TRBV9; abundance: -; j_gene: TRBJ2-7; d_gene: TRBD2; CDR3nt: TGTGCCAGCAGCGTAGACGCCGGGAGGCCCCGATACGAGCAGTACTTC; CDR3aa: CASSVDAGRPRYEQYF
v_gene: TRBV15; abundance: -; j_gene: TRBJ1-1; d_gene: TRBD1; CDR3nt: TGTGCCACCAGCGCCAAAGGGCGGGACAGTGAAGCTTTCTTT; CDR3aa: CATSAKGRDSEAFF
v_gene: TRBV30; abundance: -; j_gene: TRBJ1-6; d_gene: -; CDR3nt: TGTGCCTGGAGCGCACCGGGCTCCTATAATTCACCCCTCCACTTT; CDR3aa: CAWSAPGSYNSPLHF
v_gene: TRBV5-8; abundance: -; j_gene: TRBJ2-7; d_gene: TRBD2; CDR3nt: TGTGCCAGCACACTAGCGGGCTACGAGCAGTACTTC; CDR3aa: CASTLAGYEQYF
v_gene: TRBV28; abundance: -; j_gene: TRBJ1-6; d_gene: -; CDR3nt: TGTGCCAGCAGTTTACAGACTCTAGCCCATAATTCACCCCTCCACTTT; CDR3aa: CASSLQTLAHNSPLHF
v_gene: TRBV18; abundance: few; j_gene: TRBJ1-1; d_gene: -; CDR3nt: TGTGCCAGCTCACCACTCCCGGGGACTGGGTTGAACACTGAAGCTTTCTTT; CDR3aa: CASSPLPGTGLNTEAFF
v_gene: TRBV5-1; abundance: -; j_gene: TRBJ1-2; d_gene: TRBD1; CDR3nt: TGCGCCAGCAGCTCCCGACAGGGGGGTGGTGTTGGCTATGGCTACACCTTC; CDR3aa: CASSSRQGGGVGYGYTF
v_gene: TRBV5-1; abundance: -; j_gene: TRBJ2-7; d_gene: TRBD1; CDR3nt: TGCGCCAGCAGCTTGACAGGGGGCGAGCAGTACTTC; CDR3aa: CASSLTGGEQYF
v_gene: TRBV10-3; abundance: -; j_gene: TRBJ1-3; d_gene: -; CDR3nt: TGTGCCATCAGTGAGTCCAGGCTAAACTCTGGAAACACCATATATTTT; CDR3aa: CAISESRLNSGNTIYF